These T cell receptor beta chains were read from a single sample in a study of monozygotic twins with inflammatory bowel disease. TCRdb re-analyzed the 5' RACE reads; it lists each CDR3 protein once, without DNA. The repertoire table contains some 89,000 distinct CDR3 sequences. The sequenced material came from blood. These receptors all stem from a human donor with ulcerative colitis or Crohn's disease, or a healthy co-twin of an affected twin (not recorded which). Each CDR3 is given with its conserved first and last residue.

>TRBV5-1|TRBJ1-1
CASSLELMNTEAFF
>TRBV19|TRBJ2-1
CASSISSGIFGEQFF
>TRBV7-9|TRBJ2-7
CASSLQIAGAIEQYF
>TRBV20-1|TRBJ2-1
CSARDPLGTHNEQFF
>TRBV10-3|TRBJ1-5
CAISDRVDQPQHF
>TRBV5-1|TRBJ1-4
CASSPMAGGEKLFF
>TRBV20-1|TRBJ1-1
CSARERGGTGRAEAFF
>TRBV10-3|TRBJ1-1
CAISERRGSEAFF
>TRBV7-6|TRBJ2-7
CASSVRTSQGEQYF
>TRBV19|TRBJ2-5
CASSFKETQYF
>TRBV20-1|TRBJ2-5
CSARAQQGGRETQYF
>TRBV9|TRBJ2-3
CASSVGAGGADTQYF
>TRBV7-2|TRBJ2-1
CASKWTSGGYNEQFF
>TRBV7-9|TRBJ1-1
CASSLEGVEAFF
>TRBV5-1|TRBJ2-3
CASSPEGVSRTDTQYF
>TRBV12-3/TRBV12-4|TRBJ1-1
CASSVNDSPEAFF
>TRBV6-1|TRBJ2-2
CASAAGTGILIGELFF